These 11 T cell receptor beta chains were sequenced from one sample in a study of Ad26.COV2.S vaccination and SARS-CoV-2 variants. Noted treatment: approximately 18 received Ad26.COV2.S at low or high dose, single or two shots; several received placebo; per-sample allocation not given. Samples were taken on day 63 after the first vaccine or placebo injection. The protocol was immunoSEQ multiplex PCR, while the TCRdb copy is restricted to in-frame clones and leaves out a portion. The sample yields about 390,000 clones, roughly nine tenths seen once. This specimen consisted of peripheral blood, obtained in a trial of Ad26.COV2.S vaccine versus placebo. All receptors derive from a person between 18 and 65 years old who received the Ad26.COV2.S COVID-19 vaccine or a placebo.

This chain uses TRBV11-3 with TRBJ1-1; D unclear. The germline V and J ends were trimmed by 3 bases and 1 base, with 9 bases remaining between them. This CDR3 spans 14 amino acids. Germline V lookup: CDR1 SGHNT, CDR2 YENEEA. The CDR3 sequence: CASSFRETNTEAFF. The CDR3 DNA sequence: TGTGCCAGCAGCTTCCGGGAGACGAACACTGAAGCTTTCTTT.

CDR3 amino acids: CASSRAETSTDTQYF. In nucleotides, the CDR3 is TGTGCCAGCAGCCGGGCGGAAACTAGCACAGATACGCAGTATTTT. The rearrangement joins TRBV5-4 to TRBJ2-3; D unclear. V dropped 4 bases and J dropped 0 bases, with 12 bases sitting between them. The CDR3 is 15 residues long. Germline V gene sequence: CDR1 SGHNT, CDR2 YYREEE (reference sequence).

CDR3 sequence (DNA): TGTGCCACCAGCAGAGGGGTGAGCGGGCAGCCCCAGCATTTT. As protein: CATSRGVSGQPQHF. The chain recombines TRBV15 with TRBJ1-5, with unresolved D. The CDR3 runs 14 residues. Germline loops: CDR1 LNHNV, CDR2 YYDKDF (reference sequence). V was pared by 1 base and J by 7 bases, with 11 bases between.

This clone was detected a few times. The chain carries TRBV11-2 and TRBJ1-2; no firm D call. CDR1 SGHAT and CDR2 FQNNGV come from the germline V gene. This CDR3 spans 14 amino acids. V lost 3 bases and J 4 bases, leaving 12 bases between the germline ends. The CDR3 DNA sequence: TGTGCCAGCAGCTTGTCAGACTTCTTCTATGGCTACACCTTC. It encodes CASSLSDFFYGYTF.

This sequence joins TRBV29-1 and TRBJ2-1, with 11 bases aligning to TRBD1. This CDR3 is built from 14 residues. Germline assignment: CDR1 SQVTM and CDR2 ANQGSEA. The V segment lost 5 bases and the J segment 8 bases; nucleotides outside the gene matches: 8. This CDR3 is CSVSRTGGTDEQFF. For the CDR3, the DNA is TGCAGCGTTTCTAGGACAGGGGGCACAGATGAGCAGTTCTTC.

The chain employs TRBV5-1 and TRBJ1-2, with D possibly being TRBD1 (5 bases). Germline assignment: CDR1 SGHRS and CDR2 YFSETQ. Trimming took off 4 bases at V and 1 base at J, with 8 bases between the two ends. The CDR3 is 13 residues long. CDR3 bases: TGCGCCAGCAGCCCGGGACGTAACTATGGCTACACCTTC. Its translation: CASSPGRNYGYTF. Complete variable domain (other parts from reference TRBV5-1 and TRBJ1-2): KAGVTQTPRYLIKTRGQQVTLSCSPISGHRSVSWYQQTPGQGLQFLFEYFSETQRNKGNFPGRFSGRQFSNSRSEMNVSTLELGDSALYLCASSPGRNYGYTFGSGTRLTVV.

Remarks on this clone: The same CDR3 also results from other DNA sequences found in this sample. The chain joins TRBV5-1 to TRBJ1-2; D gene uncertain. This CDR3 spans 11 amino acids. Germline V gene lookup returns CDR1 SGHRS and CDR2 YFSETQ. Between the trimmed V and J ends, which lost 8 bases and 5 bases, there was a span of 10 bases. The CDR3, as DNA: TGCGCCAGTACTGGTGGGTATGGCTACACCTTC. This encodes CASTGGYGYTF.

The V call is TRBV5-6, the J call TRBJ2-1; no clear D. The V end was cut by 1 base, the J end by 3 bases, with 11 bases between. The germline gives CDR1 SGHDT, CDR2 YYEEEE. This CDR3 is 15 amino acids long. The CDR3 nucleotides are TGTGCCAGCAGCTTGACCACAGAATACTACAATGAGCAGTTCTTC. This codes for CASSLTTEYYNEQFF.

V usage is TRBV2 and J usage is TRBJ2-7; unclear D gene. From germline, CDR1 is SNHLY and CDR2 FYNNEI. The CDR3 has 13 amino acids. The V gene lost 8 bases and the J gene lost 4 bases, with 15 bases spanning the gap. The CDR3 DNA is TGTGCCAGCCAACCACCCCGAGGTTACGAGCAGTACTTC. It is translated as CASQPPRGYEQYF.

A few counts support this clone. The rearrangement uses TRBV27 and TRBJ2-2; tentatively, D is TRBD1 (5 bases). V gave up 2 bases and J gave up 4 bases, with 8 bases separating them. This CDR3 contains 14 residues. The germline V gene encodes CDR1 MNHEY and CDR2 SMNVEV (reference sequence). The CDR3 nucleotides are TGTGCCAGCAGTTTAGCCAGGGCCACCGGGGAGCTGTTTTTT. Translating it yields CASSLARATGELFF.

This chain's CDR3 is CASSQVRGAGYGYTF. The CDR3 region has the DNA TGTGCCAGCAGCCAAGTCCGGGGGGCAGGGTATGGCTACACCTTC. The V and J genes are TRBV3-1 (or the pseudogene TRBV3-2) and TRBJ1-2, with a possible D match to TRBD1 (6 bases). Per the germline V gene, CDR1 is LGHDT and CDR2 is YNNKEL (reference sequence). V was cut by 1 base and J by 5 bases, with 14 bases left in between. This CDR3 has 15 residues.